This T cell receptor beta chain came from a study of blood T cell repertoires in COVID-19. Study details: The study drew acute and convalescent COVID-19 samples from the United States, Italy and Spain. From T cells, B-cell-depleted T cells, or PBMCs came the material, which was cDNA or gDNA.

The CDR3 has 14 amino acids. Trimming stripped 4 bases from V and 2 bases from J, with 10 bases between. CDR1 and CDR2 from the germline V gene are MNHEY and SVGAGI. About this clone itself: Additional DNA sequences in this sample encode the identical CDR3.

Per the study methods: Amplification with reference gene primers provided the estimates of nucleated cell counts. Generated by immunoSEQ multiplex PCR, the TCRdb table keeps only in-frame clones and is missing some. Clone size and the V and J calls come from that table; the DNA yielded D and trimming. Of roughly 97,000 clones listed, just under 85% are singletons. This sequence joins TRBV6-5 and TRBJ2-3; D unclear. This TCR came from a man aged 65-85 years with acute or convalescent COVID-19. The sequencing sample was made of peripheral blood. As DNA, the CDR3 is TGTGCCAGCAGTTTAAGAGAGTCCACAGATACGCAGTATTTT. It is translated as CASSLRESTDTQYF.